This TCR beta chain was recorded in a study of blood T cell repertoires in COVID-19. Study in general: The United States, Italy and Spain were the sources of the acute and convalescent COVID-19 samples. Sample material is recorded as cDNA or gDNA derived from T cells, B-cell-depleted T cells, or PBMCs.

This clone occurred a few times. Germline loops: CDR1 MGHRA, CDR2 YSYEKL. V lost 1 base and J 4 bases, leaving 7 bases between the germline ends. The CDR3 runs to 14 residues. TCRdb keeps only in-frame clones here, not all; method: immunoSEQ multiplex PCR. Of over 85,000 clones in the sample, 75% to 80% are singletons; the top ten hold approximately 16%. The V call is TRBV4-1, the J call TRBJ2-2; D is ambiguous. Sequencing used peripheral blood. This TCR was recovered from a woman of 80 years or more with active or convalescent COVID-19. In nucleotides, the CDR3 is TGCGCCAGCAGCCAAGGGCAATTCACCGGGGAGCTGTTTTTT. Its translation is CASSQGQFTGELFF.